Reported below is one TCR beta chain. What it binds is unknown. These data are taken from a study of cytomegalovirus exposure and HLA in healthy donors. General study points: Associated with cytomegalovirus, according to the listing, were about 160 TCR beta chains.

The CDR3 length is 19 residues. Germline V lookup: CDR1 LGHNA, CDR2 YNFKEQ. V shed 0 bases and J 2 bases; nucleotides not matched to a gene: 8. The repertoire was sequenced with immunoSEQ multiplex PCR; TCRdb's copy has only in-frame clones and lacks some. Here the sample spans about 200,000 clones, 80% to 90% being singletons. V is TRBV4-2 and J is TRBJ2-7, with 15 bases matching TRBD2. The clonotype comes from a woman between 18 and 29 years old in good health and CMV-seropositive. The sequenced sample was PBMCs. The CDR3 loop reads CASSQDAKGLAGGAYEQYF. In DNA form, the CDR3 reads TGTGCCAGCAGCCAAGATGCTAAGGGACTAGCGGGAGGTGCCTACGAGCAGTACTTC.